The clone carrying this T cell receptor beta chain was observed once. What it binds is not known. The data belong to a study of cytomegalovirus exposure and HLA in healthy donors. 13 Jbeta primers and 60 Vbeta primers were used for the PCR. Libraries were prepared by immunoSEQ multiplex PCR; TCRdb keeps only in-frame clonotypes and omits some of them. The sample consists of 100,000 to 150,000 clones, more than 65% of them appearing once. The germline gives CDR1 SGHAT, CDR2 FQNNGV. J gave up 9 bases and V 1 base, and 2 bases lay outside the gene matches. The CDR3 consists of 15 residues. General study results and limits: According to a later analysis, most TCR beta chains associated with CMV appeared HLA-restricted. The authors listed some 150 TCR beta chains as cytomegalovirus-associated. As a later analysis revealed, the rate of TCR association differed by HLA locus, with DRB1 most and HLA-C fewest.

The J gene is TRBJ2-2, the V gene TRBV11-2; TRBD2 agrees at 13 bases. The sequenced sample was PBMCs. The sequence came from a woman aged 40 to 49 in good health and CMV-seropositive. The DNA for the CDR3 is TGTGCCAGCAGCTTAGGACTAGCGGGAGGAAGGGAGCTGTTTTTT. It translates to CASSLGLAGGRELFF.